This T cell receptor beta chain stems from a study of low-dose radiotherapy and immunotherapy resistance in tumors. This clonotype is labeled medium-sized. Time point: after trial treatment. Treatment: LDRT plus nivolumab, ipilimumab, low-dose cyclophosphamide and aspirin (RACIN trial). Priming of first-strand cDNA relied on TRAV- and TRBV-specific primers (covering alpha and beta chains). Amplification of TCRs used a constant-region primer and V-primer adapter for approximately 19 PCR cycles. TCRdb processed the reads anew with MiXCR; each CDR3 protein has one entry. The sample lists some 57,000 distinct CDR3 sequences; about 23% were seen once. The CDR3 is made up of 17 amino acids. V was pared by 2 bases and J by 3 bases, with 6 bases of the junction left unmatched. The germline gives CDR1 LGHNA, CDR2 YNFKEQ.

The sequence was obtained from a male donor with prostate cancer. This chain uses TRBV4-2 with TRBJ2-4; TRBD2 matches 11 bases. The sample in question was PBMCs, obtained after low-dose radiotherapy plus immunotherapy. The CDR3 DNA is TGTGCCAGCAGCCAACAGACTAGCGGGAATGTCAAAAACATTCAGTACTTC. The encoded protein is CASSQQTSGNVKNIQYF.